These 15 T cell receptor beta chains were sequenced from one sample in a study of cytomegalovirus exposure and HLA in healthy donors. Only in-frame clones appear in the TCRdb table, and some are missing; sequencing was by immunoSEQ multiplex PCR. The table includes 90,000 to 150,000 clones, around 89% detected once. The sequenced sample was PBMCs. Every receptor here comes from a young woman in good health and CMV-seropositive.

The chain uses TRBV10-3 and TRBJ1-4; possible D gene TRBD1, 5 bases. Trimming pared 4 bases from V and 4 bases from J, leaving 7 bases between. CDR3 length equals 13 residues. CDR1 is ENHRY, CDR2 SYGVKD, per germline. The DNA for the CDR3 is TGTGCCATCAGTGTCAGGGATAATGAAAAACTGTTTTTT. This translates into CAISVRDNEKLFF.

The genes are TRBV19 and TRBJ1-2, with 7 bases that match TRBD1. Germline CDR1 reads LNHDA; CDR2 reads SQIVND (reference sequence). The CDR3 loop spans 16 amino acids. J was trimmed by 8 bases and V by 4 bases; bases with no gene match: 16. CDR3 in DNA: TGTGCCAGTAGTACAACCGACAGGGTTCCTTTTCGCGGCTACACCTTC. Translating gives CASSTTDRVPFRGYTF.

The chain employs TRBV19 and TRBJ1-5; TRBD1 matches at 8 bases. The CDR3 runs 15 residues. The V gene end was trimmed by 5 bases and the J gene end by 6 bases; junction bases not matched to a gene: 9. CDR1 is LNHDA and CDR2 is SQIVND in the germline V gene (reference sequence). Here the CDR3 reads CASSGRGQGRQPQHF. The DNA of the CDR3 is TGTGCCAGTAGTGGACGCGGACAGGGTCGTCAGCCCCAGCATTTT.

This chain joins TRBV7-3 and TRBJ2-5; possibly TRBD2 for D (5 bases). Looked up from germline, CDR1 is SGHTA and CDR2 is FQGTGA. Between the trimmed V and J ends, which lost 4 bases and 2 bases, there was a span of 14 bases. The length of the CDR3 is 15 residues. The CDR3 here is CASSSQPGKQETQYF. The CDR3 bases are TGTGCCAGCAGCTCGCAACCGGGAAAACAAGAGACCCAGTACTTC.

The rearrangement uses TRBV6-5 and TRBJ1-1; a weak D match, TRBD1 (5 bases). The germline gives CDR1 MNHEY, CDR2 SVGAGI. The CDR3 loop spans 14 amino acids. Trimming pared 9 bases from V and 10 bases from J, leaving 24 bases between. The CDR3 sequence is CASKVGGAWGGAFF. CDR3 sequence (DNA): TGTGCCAGTAAGGTCGGGGGAGCCTGGGGAGGAGCTTTCTTT.

The chain links TRBV9 to TRBJ1-6, with a possible D match to TRBD1 (6 bases). Trimming pared 0 bases from V and 6 bases from J, leaving 13 bases between. The CDR3 has 16 residues. Germline V gives CDR1 SGDLS, CDR2 YYNGEE. The CDR3 region has the DNA TGTGCCAGCAGCGTAGACCGGACAGCGATTAATTCACCCCTCCACTTT. Its translation: CASSVDRTAINSPLHF.

The chain has TRBV7-9 and TRBJ1-4; weak D call: TRBD1 (6 bases). Germline-derived CDR1 and CDR2 are SEHNR and FQNEAQ (reference sequence). Trimming cost V 1 base and J 5 bases, with 8 bases left between them. The CDR3 length is 14 residues. In DNA, the CDR3 is TGTGCCAGCAGCTTAGGACAGGAGAATGAAAAACTGTTTTTT. Its translation is CASSLGQENEKLFF.

V gene TRBV29-1 combines with J gene TRBJ1-1; D is ambiguous. CDR3 length: 14 amino acids. Looked up from germline, CDR1 is SQVTM and CDR2 is ANQGSEA. V was clipped by 5 bases and J by 1 base, with 14 bases between them. CDR3 nucleotides: TGCAGCGTTTACGCGCCAACGAAGAACACTGAAGCTTTCTTT. Amino acids: CSVYAPTKNTEAFF.

The genes are TRBV9 and TRBJ2-7, with 7 bases fitting TRBD1. Germline CDR1 SGDLS, CDR2 YYNGEE. The CDR3 length is 16 residues. J gave up 3 bases and V 4 bases, and 13 bases lay outside the gene matches. CDR3 DNA: TGTGCCAGCAGCCCTTTTACCCTCGGGACAGTCTACGAGCAGTACTTC. It yields the protein CASSPFTLGTVYEQYF.

The V gene is TRBV19, the J gene TRBJ2-2; 9 bases match TRBD1. The CDR3 is made up of 15 amino acids. The germline V gene has CDR1 LNHDA and CDR2 SQIVND (reference sequence). V lost 5 bases, J lost 3 bases, and 4 bases stayed unmatched. CDR3 nucleotide sequence: TGTGCCAGTAGTGTCCGGGACAGGGACACCGGGGAGCTGTTTTTT. Translation: CASSVRDRDTGELFF.

The chain is built from TRBV9 and TRBJ1-2; the match to TRBD1 covers 7 bases. V was pared by 3 bases and J by 2 bases, with 13 bases of the junction left unmatched. Per the germline V gene, CDR1 is SGDLS and CDR2 is YYNGEE. CDR3 length equals 17 residues. The CDR3 sequence: CASSAPSTGIFNYGYTF. CDR3 sequence (DNA): TGTGCCAGCAGCGCCCCCTCGACAGGGATTTTCAACTATGGCTACACCTTC.

This clone was seen a single time. The chain recombines TRBV30 with TRBJ2-5; 10 bases align to TRBD2. Unmatched junction bases numbered 10, after V lost 1 base and J lost 2 bases. Germline V gives CDR1 GTSNPN, CDR2 SVGIG (reference sequence). The CDR3 sequence is 17 residues long. In DNA form, the CDR3 reads TGTGCCTGGAGTGAGGCTAGCGGGGGCTGGAAGCAAGAGACCCAGTACTTC. This sequence encodes CAWSEASGGWKQETQYF.

The chain employs TRBV30 and TRBJ1-1, with 8 bases aligning to TRBD1. V gave up 3 bases and J gave up 5 bases; unmatched junction bases: 2. The CDR3 length is 12 residues. The germline CDR1 and CDR2 sequences are GTSNPN and SVGIG (reference sequence). The CDR3 DNA reads as TGTGCCTGGAGGGACAGGGAGACTGAAGCTTTCTTT. As protein: CAWRDRETEAFF.

The J gene is TRBJ2-4, the V gene TRBV4-3, with 8 bases matching TRBD2. The trim removed 4 bases at V and 8 bases at J, leaving 10 bases unmatched. This CDR3 spans 15 amino acids. Germline CDR1 LGHNA, CDR2 YSLEER. The CDR3 is CASSPNGGEIDIQYF. In DNA, the CDR3 is TGCGCCAGCAGCCCTAACGGGGGGGAGATAGACATTCAGTACTTC.

V is TRBV6-5 and J is TRBJ1-4; D unclear. In germline, CDR1 is MNHEY, CDR2 SVGAGI. The CDR3 loop spans 16 amino acids. Between the trimmed V and J ends, which lost 3 bases and 2 bases, there was a span of 13 bases. The CDR3 here is CASSYGGPATNEKLFF. CDR3 bases: TGTGCCAGCAGTTATGGAGGGCCGGCGACTAATGAAAAACTGTTTTTT.